The present entry profiles one TCR beta chain with its context. The clone's antigen remains unknown. Likely a read error: the CDR3 ends without its conserved phenylalanine or tryptophan. This record comes from a study of cytomegalovirus exposure and HLA in healthy donors (dated by TCRdb to the late 2010s). Some background on the complete study: An earlier analysis of 587 of the donors reported approximately 260 Gb of sequence data and roughly 120 million unique TCR beta sequences obtained from roughly 180 million T cells. An early release covering about 600 HLA-typed donors comprised about 300 gigabases of sequencing data and 85 million to 100 million unique TCR sequences. Of the 350 to 450 genotyped donors, 75% to 85% were placed in the genetic ancestry cluster associated with self-reported Caucasian donors. The aim of the study was to test whether cataloging public T cell receptors could identify signatures of past pathogen exposure. The T cell repertoires of about 700 subjects were profiled by immunosequencing and related to cytomegalovirus serostatus. A separate validation cohort of roughly 120 different subjects was used in addition to the 666-subject first cohort. The study combined high-throughput TCR immunosequencing, statistical association of individual TCRs with disease status, and machine learning to predict cytomegalovirus infection status. To study patterns of TCR occurrence, a later analysis re-analyzed previously published TCR beta repertoires from around 700 donors and added high-resolution HLA genotyping. Rather than drawing on any new phenotypic data, the later analysis identified candidate immune exposures from TCR beta sequences and the way those sequences occurred across donors. An earlier analysis of fewer than 700 of the donors applied high-throughput TCR beta sequencing to assess whether each TCR beta V gene segment acted as functional or pseudogenic. Alongside the repertoire data, information on donor age, sex, ethnicity and CMV serostatus was compiled. In a later genetic analysis, genome-wide SNP genotypes for about 55% of the roughly 670 donors were used, and that subset was treated as a discovery cohort. All discovery cohort repertoires had been generated on a single sequencing platform. Class I and class II HLA loci were covered by the typing at four-digit resolution. Typing coverage varied by locus: roughly 620-640 donors for A, B, C, DRB1 and DQB1; 522 for DQA1; some 610 for DPA1; approximately 450 for DPB1. Several DR-DQ haplotypes were handled as single units for association and clustering, since linkage in the cohort was strong. Across some 400 genotyped donors of the cohort, an average of about 240,000 unique TCR beta nucleotide sequences per donor were sequenced, and 15% to 20% of those sequences were non-productive. The research as a whole found: While some public TCRs were present in many individuals, most TCR sequences turned up only very rarely across donors. In a later genetic analysis, fewer N-insertions in productive TCRs were reported among donors in an Asian-associated ancestry cluster than the 666-donor mean. The cohort was sequenced for TCR beta chains only, and without alpha or paired-chain data the features that could be detected were limited. The only immune exposure information available for the cohort was CMV serostatus. According to a later analysis, most CMV-associated TCR beta chains appeared to be HLA-restricted, and the HLA associations seemed to be driven largely by CMV exposure. Presence/absence analyses assumed roughly uniform sequencing depth across donors, an assumption that may not hold. Linkage disequilibrium might explain the correlated functional status among segregating V segments, but an unknown experimental factor could not be ruled out. Cytomegalovirus status was reported to be diagnosed by the classifier with high specificity and sensitivity in both the original and validation cohorts. Because the 87-base-pair reads could not distinguish some IMGT-functional V segments, including TRBV6-2 and TRBV6-3, those segments were excluded. A cluster of highly shared sequence variants was judged likely to be a technical artifact of the sequencing pipeline. When HLA alleles, especially DR and DQ, strongly co-occurred, attributing TCR associations to individual alleles was difficult. In a later analysis, HLA-associated TCR beta chains were found to be more clonally expanded and to have lower generation probabilities than equally common non-associated chains. In vitro tests confirmed that a few of the cytomegalovirus-associated TCR beta chains recognize cytomegalovirus antigens. A later analysis found that TCR association rates varied across HLA loci, with DRB1 alleles showing the most associated TCRs and HLA-C alleles the fewest. V-gene and J-gene trimming of TCR beta chains was associated with a missense DCLRE1C variant in a later genetic analysis, and the association was replicated in an independent cohort. Because HLA typing was unavailable for some donors at each locus, only the typed subset was used in association tests. In the study, roughly 160 TCR beta chains were listed as associated with cytomegalovirus. A further reported finding was that TCR beta sequences accurately predicted the HLA-A and HLA-B alleles for most subjects in the first cohort. The authors suggested that the approach could potentially be extended to other disease states and immunological phenotypes. In an earlier analysis of around 600 of the donors, most TCR beta V segments were observed in productive rearrangements about 90% or about 30% of the time, broadly matching IMGT annotations. Because counts were too low, roughly 17 rarely observed V segments, including chromosome 9 orphons, were left out of the earlier analysis of several hundred of the donors. A later analysis associated 16,951 TCR beta sequences with specific HLA alleles at a false discovery rate of 0.05. Several of the top co-occurrence clusters appeared to be linked to parvovirus B19, influenza, CMV and Epstein-Barr virus, according to a later analysis.

The cohort was made up of 500 to 850 healthy bone marrow donors. All cohort members were sampled while nominally healthy, although unrecorded immune exposures were likely present. The donor tested CMV seropositive and was one of the 289 seropositive cohort members. Every donor gave a peripheral blood sample, and the peripheral blood mononuclear cells from that sample were used for TCR beta sequencing. The Qiagen DNeasy Blood Extraction Kit was used to extract genomic DNA from the blood cell samples. The length of the CDR3 is 15 amino acids, counting both ends. Of all the DNA, just the CDR3 is kept, 45 bases in frame from base 1. At the junction V is shortened by 0 bases and J by 6 bases; bases outside the gene matches: 7. The CDR1 and CDR2 encoded by the germline V gene (reference sequence) are SGHAT and FQDESV. Receptor libraries were prepared by the immunoSEQ multiplex PCR assay. For the multiplex PCR, a mixture combining 60 forward primers for TCR Vbeta segments and 13 reverse primers for TCR Jbeta segments was used. The CDR3 region of rearranged TCR beta genes was amplified from genomic DNA with a multiplex PCR assay. Amplified TCR beta libraries were sequenced as 87-base-pair reads on the Illumina HiSeq System. For the original study's pipeline: In a later analysis, 80 million or so unique TCR beta chains were counted across the roughly 610 repertoires, and approximately 9.9 million of these chains were shared by at least two donors. To remove PCR and sequencing errors, raw reads were error-corrected and collapsed into unique sequences using a nearest-neighbor algorithm that merged closely related sequences. CDR3 sequences were aligned to IMGT reference sequences to assign V, D and J gene segments. Each retained sequence needed at least a six-nucleotide match to both a V gene segment and a J gene segment. Rearrangements were classified as productive when the CDR3 lacked stop codons and remained in frame with V and J, and all other rearrangements were classified as non-productive. CDR3 was defined by IMGT convention, running from the second conserved V-encoded cysteine to the conserved J-encoded phenylalanine. The earlier analysis of about 560 of the donors excluded any sequence lacking an unambiguous match to a single V gene segment. An earlier analysis of several hundred of the donors classified V segments as functional when productive rearrangements were above 56.7% and as segregating when the standard deviation between donors was above 5%. To diagnose cytomegalovirus status from the catalog of TCR beta chain sequences, a statistical classification framework was built. In a later analysis, TCR nucleotide sequences were compared against IMGT/GENE-DB human TR gene sequences so that V and J genes could be assigned. The TCRdist pipeline was used in a later analysis to assign CDR3 sequences and most-parsimonious VDJ recombination scenarios. In a later analysis, each TCR beta chain was defined by its CDR3 amino acid sequence together with its V-gene family, and reads without a unique V-gene family were excluded. A later analysis removed 550 to 700 highly shared, low-generation-probability nucleotide sequences to deal with suspected cross-contamination and a sequencing artifact. For each public chain, a later analysis derived a clonal expansion index from normalized ranks of inferred template counts within each repertoire. Generation probabilities in a later analysis came from a VDJ recombination model fitted to out-of-frame rearrangements, and those results were checked against IGoR. A later analysis scored TCR-TCR, TCR-HLA and TCR-CMV co-occurrence with hypergeometric tests, applying a repertoire-size bias correction to TCR pairs. A later analysis estimated false discovery rates by permuting HLA or CMV assignments 20 times. In a later analysis, co-occurring TCRs were grouped using DBSCAN, with TCRdist sequence similarity added in when clustering inside HLA-allele-positive subsets. Co-occurrence clustering excluded repertoires with fewer than 30,000 or more than 120,000 public chains, plus five with anomalous nucleotide sharing. What TCRdb holds here is the immuneACCESS table cut down to in-frame rearrangements. Part of the clones is not present; checked against another copy, under half of the missing clones reflect an unresolved V gene, and the others are unexplained. That table supplies the V and J calls and clone size; D and trimming were determined from the DNA. Across this sample there are 75,000 to 90,000 clones, with around a tenth seen only once. Approximately 25% of the sample is held by the ten biggest clonotypes.

The receptor was isolated from a man aged 60 to 75 in good health and CMV-seropositive. Sample: PBMCs. The chain was built from TRBV11-1 and TRBJ1-1; 7 bases in between match TRBD1. At the DNA level, the sequence is TGTGCCAGCAGCTTAGCGGGCAGGGGGTGGCCTGAAGCTTTCCTT. This yields the protein CASSLAGRGWPEAFL.